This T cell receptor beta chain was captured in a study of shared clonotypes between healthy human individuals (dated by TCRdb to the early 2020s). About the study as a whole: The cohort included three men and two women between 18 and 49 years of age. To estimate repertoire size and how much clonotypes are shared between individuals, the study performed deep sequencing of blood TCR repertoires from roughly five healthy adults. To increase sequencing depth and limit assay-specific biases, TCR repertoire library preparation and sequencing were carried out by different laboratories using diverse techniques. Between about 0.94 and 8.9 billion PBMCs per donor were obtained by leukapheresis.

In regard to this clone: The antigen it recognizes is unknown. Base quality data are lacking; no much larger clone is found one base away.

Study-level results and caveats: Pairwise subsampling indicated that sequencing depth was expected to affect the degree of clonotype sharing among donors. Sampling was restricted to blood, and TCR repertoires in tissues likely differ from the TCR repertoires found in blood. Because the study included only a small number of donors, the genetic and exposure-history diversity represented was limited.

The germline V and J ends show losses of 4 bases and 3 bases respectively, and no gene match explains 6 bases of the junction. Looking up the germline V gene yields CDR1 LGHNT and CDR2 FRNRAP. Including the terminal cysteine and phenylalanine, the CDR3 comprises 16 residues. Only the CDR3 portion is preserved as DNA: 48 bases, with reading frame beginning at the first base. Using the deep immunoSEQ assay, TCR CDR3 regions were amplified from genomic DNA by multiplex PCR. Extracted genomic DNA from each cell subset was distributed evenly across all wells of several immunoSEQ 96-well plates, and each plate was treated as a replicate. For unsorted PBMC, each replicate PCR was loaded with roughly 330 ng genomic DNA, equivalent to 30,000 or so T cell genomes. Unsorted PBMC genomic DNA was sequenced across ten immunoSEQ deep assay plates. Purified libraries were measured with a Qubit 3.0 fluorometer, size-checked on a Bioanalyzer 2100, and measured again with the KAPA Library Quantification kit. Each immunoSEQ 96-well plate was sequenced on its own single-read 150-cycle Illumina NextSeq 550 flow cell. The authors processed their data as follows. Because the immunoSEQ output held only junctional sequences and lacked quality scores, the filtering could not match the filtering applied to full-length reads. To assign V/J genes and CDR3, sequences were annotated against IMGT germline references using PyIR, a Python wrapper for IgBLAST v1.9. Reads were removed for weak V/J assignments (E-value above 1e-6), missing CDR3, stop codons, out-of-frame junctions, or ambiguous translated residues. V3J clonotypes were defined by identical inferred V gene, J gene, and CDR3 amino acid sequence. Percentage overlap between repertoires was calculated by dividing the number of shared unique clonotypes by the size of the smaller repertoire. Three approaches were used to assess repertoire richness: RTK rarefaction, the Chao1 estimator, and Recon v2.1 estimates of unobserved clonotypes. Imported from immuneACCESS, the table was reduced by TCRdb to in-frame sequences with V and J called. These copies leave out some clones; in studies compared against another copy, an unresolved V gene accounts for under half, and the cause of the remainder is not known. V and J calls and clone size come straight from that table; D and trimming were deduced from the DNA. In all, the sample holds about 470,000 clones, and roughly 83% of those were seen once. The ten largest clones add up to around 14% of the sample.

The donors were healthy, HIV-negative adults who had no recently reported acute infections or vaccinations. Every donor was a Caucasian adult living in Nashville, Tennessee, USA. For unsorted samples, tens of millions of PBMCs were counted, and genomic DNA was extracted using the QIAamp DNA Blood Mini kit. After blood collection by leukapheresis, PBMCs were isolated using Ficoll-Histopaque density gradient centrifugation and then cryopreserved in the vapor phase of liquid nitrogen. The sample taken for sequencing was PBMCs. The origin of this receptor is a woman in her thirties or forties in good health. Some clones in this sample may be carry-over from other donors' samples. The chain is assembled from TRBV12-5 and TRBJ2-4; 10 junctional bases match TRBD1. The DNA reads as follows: TGTGCTAGTGGTTCCCCCGGACAGGGGGTCAAAAACATTCAGTACTTC. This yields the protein CASGSPGQGVKNIQYF.